The clone carrying this T cell receptor (beta chain) turned up a few times. Its target is unknown. This CDR3 has 13 residues. CDR1 is SEHNR, CDR2 FQNEAQ, per germline (reference sequence). Trimming at V came to 6 bases and at J to 6 bases, leaving 4 bases not matched to a gene. These data come from a study of T-cell memory formation after mild COVID-19. Study-wide context: TCR clustering was largely donor specific.

Whole-study findings and limits: Among clones contracting day 15 to 85, CD4/CD8 was balanced, whereas later expanders leaned CD4+.

Sample barcodes and UMIs were carried by the TCR alpha and TCR beta cDNA libraries that 5'RACE generated with constant-segment primers. MiXCR was run by TCRdb on the 5' RACE reads, yielding one entry per CDR3 protein. The profile shows 350,000 or so distinct CDR3 sequences, about 21% of them singletons. Material for sequencing was PBMCs or a T cell subset sorted from them (not recorded which). The V call is TRBV7-9, the J call TRBJ2-2; 7 bases fit TRBD1. The receptor was isolated from an adult woman who had mild COVID-19 (a few samples of this study predate the infection). Cell type and time point are not known. The CDR3 sequence: CASRPTGAGELFF. In DNA form, the CDR3 reads TGTGCCAGCAGACCCACAGGGGCCGGGGAGCTGTTTTTT. Full variable domain (missing parts from reference TRBV7-9 and TRBJ2-2): DTGVSQNPRHKITKRGQNVTFRCDPISEHNRLYWYRQTLGQGPEFLTYFQNEAQLEKSRLLSDRFSAERPKGSFSTLEIQRTEQGDSAMYLCASRPTGAGELFFGEGSRLTVL.